These 24 T cell receptor beta chains share one sample of origin, sequenced in a study of T-cell reconstitution after alpha-beta-depleted transplantation in children. Unique molecular identifiers were incorporated during preparation of the TCRbeta library. TCRdb ran MiXCR on the PCR reads and lists one entry per CDR3 protein. The repertoire has a few hundred thousand distinct CDR3 sequences, around 9.7% of them found once; the top ten carry less than 6%. This specimen consisted of PBMCs from the stem cell graft donor, obtained from the stem cell graft. These receptors were obtained from a human donor who donated a stem cell graft to a child with SCID.

This clonotype was seen many times. This chain joins TRBV9 and TRBJ2-1; D is uncertain. Germline lookup yields CDR1 SGDLS and CDR2 YYNGEE. Trimming left V 4 bases short and J 1 base short, with 12 bases between. The CDR3 spans 15 residues. The CDR3 sequence is CASSPRIASYNEQFF. CDR3 sequence (DNA): TGTGCCAGCAGCCCCCGCATAGCTTCCTACAATGAGCAGTTCTTC.

This clonotype was seen repeatedly, ten times or more. The rearrangement joins TRBV5-1 to TRBJ2-3, with D perhaps TRBD2 (5 bases). The V end lost 1 base, the J end lost 7 bases, and 7 bases lay between the germline ends. This CDR3 has 12 amino acids. Germline CDR1 is SGHRS and CDR2 is YFSETQ. This CDR3 reads CASSLRENTQYF. In DNA, the CDR3 is TGCGCCAGCAGCTTGAGGGAGAATACGCAGTATTTT.

This clonotype was picked up many times. The rearrangement joins TRBV3-1 to TRBJ1-2, with TRBD1 as a possible D gene (5 bases). Germline CDR1 is LGHDT and CDR2 is YNNKEL (reference sequence). The CDR3 is 13 residues long. The V end lost 1 base, the J end lost 4 bases, and 7 bases lay between the germline ends. The CDR3 DNA sequence: TGTGCCAGCAGCCAAGCCGGGGCCTATGGCTACACCTTC. This codes for CASSQAGAYGYTF.

This clonotype was observed many times. The gene calls are TRBV6-2 or TRBV6-3 and TRBJ2-3; 10 positions agree with TRBD2. Unmatched junction bases numbered 3, after V lost 7 bases and J lost 2 bases. CDR3 size: 14 residues. The V gene's germline CDR1 is MNHEY and CDR2 SVGEGT. CDR3 residues: CASKLAGITDTQYF. Here the CDR3 DNA reads TGTGCCAGCAAACTAGCGGGGATCACAGATACGCAGTATTTT.

This clonotype was seen repeatedly, ten times or more. The genes are TRBV20-1 and TRBJ1-2; D is perhaps TRBD1 (5 bases). V lost 6 bases and J lost 5, with 13 bases in between. This CDR3 comprises 12 residues. The germline V gene encodes CDR1 DFQATT and CDR2 SNEGSKA (reference sequence). In DNA form, the CDR3 reads TGCAGTGCCCCGCGAGGGGATTATGGCTACACCTTC. This encodes CSAPRGDYGYTF.

This clonotype showed up many times. V usage is TRBV6-5 and J usage is TRBJ1-1; 7 nucleotides align to TRBD1. V was pared by 6 bases and J by 7 bases, with 2 bases of the junction left unmatched. Germline V gene sequence: CDR1 MNHEY, CDR2 SVGAGI. This CDR3 comprises 11 residues. The CDR3 bases are TGTGCCAGCAGGCGGACAGGTGAAGCTTTCTTT. It specifies CASRRTGEAFF.

This clonotype was seen many times. The chain couples TRBV7-2 to TRBJ1-2, with no clear D. Germline-derived CDR1 and CDR2 are SGHTA and FQGNSA. Trimming cost V 1 base and J 4 bases, with 13 bases left between them. The CDR3 length is 15 residues. The CDR3 loop reads CASSLVLIGGYGYTF. The CDR3 nucleotides are TGTGCCAGCAGCTTAGTCCTAATCGGCGGCTATGGCTACACCTTC.

This clonotype was recorded many times. The chain uses TRBV5-5 and TRBJ1-5; D gene uncertain. With 0 bases removed from V and 3 bases from J, the gap between germline ends came to 4 bases. The CDR3 is 13 amino acids. Germline values: CDR1 SGHKS, CDR2 YYEKEE (reference sequence). This CDR3 reads CASSLDVNQPQHF. The CDR3 DNA follows: TGTGCCAGCAGCTTGGACGTCAATCAGCCCCAGCATTTT.

A few counts support this clonotype. The chain is built from TRBV20-1 and TRBJ2-4; weak D call: TRBD2 (5 bases). The CDR3 is made up of 15 amino acids. The germline V gene has CDR1 DFQATT and CDR2 SNEGSKA (reference sequence). V lost 4 bases and J 1 base, leaving 14 bases between the germline ends. This CDR3 is CSATHGRGAKNIQYF. CDR3 DNA sequence: TGCAGTGCTACCCATGGCCGCGGGGCCAAAAACATTCAGTACTTC.

This clonotype has at least ten counts. The rearrangement uses TRBV5-1 and TRBJ2-5; possibly TRBD1 for D (5 bases). Germline CDR1 is SGHRS and CDR2 is YFSETQ. Trimming removed 7 bases at V and 3 bases at J, with 16 bases between. The CDR3 spans 14 residues. The CDR3 loop reads CASAAGFPEETQYF. DNA for the CDR3: TGCGCCAGCGCAGCAGGGTTCCCTGAAGAGACCCAGTACTTC.

This clonotype was detected only a few times. The chain is built from TRBV5-1 and TRBJ2-1, with D unclear. Trimming took 2 bases from V and 0 from J, leaving 6 bases between them. CDR1 and CDR2 from the germline V gene are SGHRS and YFSETQ. This CDR3 region has 14 residues. The CDR3 loop reads CASSFEGSYNEQFF. CDR3 nucleotide sequence: TGCGCCAGCAGCTTCGAAGGCTCCTACAATGAGCAGTTCTTC.

This clonotype was observed at least ten times. The rearrangement joins TRBV7-3 to TRBJ2-1, with D tentatively TRBD2 (6 bases). Germline loops: CDR1 SGHTA, CDR2 FQGTGA. The CDR3 spans 16 residues. Trimming removed 1 base at V and 5 bases at J, with 15 bases between. CDR3 coding DNA: TGTGCCAGCAGCTTAAAGCTCGCGGGGTTCCACAATGAGCAGTTCTTC. The encoded protein is CASSLKLAGFHNEQFF.

The table lists this clonotype with many counts. The chain has TRBV29-1 and TRBJ1-1, with no clear D. V lost 2 bases and J 6 bases, leaving 13 bases between the germline ends. The CDR3 totals 13 residues. In germline, CDR1 is SQVTM, CDR2 ANQGSEA. The CDR3 region is CSVEKRFEAEAFF. CDR3 bases: TGCAGCGTTGAAAAACGGTTCGAAGCTGAAGCTTTCTTT.

This clonotype was seen at least ten times. CDR3 in DNA: TGTGCCAGCAACACCCTGGGGGCCTATGGCTACACCTTC. This sequence encodes CASNTLGAYGYTF. This sequence joins TRBV12-3 or TRBV12-4 and TRBJ1-2, with TRBD1 as a possible D gene (6 bases). The length of the CDR3 is 13 residues. Trimming left V 7 bases short and J 4 bases short, with 13 bases between.

This clonotype was seen at least ten times. The chain has TRBV5-1 and TRBJ2-7, with D unclear. V lost 4 bases, J lost 6 bases, and 20 bases lay in between. Germline lookup yields CDR1 SGHRS and CDR2 YFSETQ. This CDR3 comprises 15 residues. Here the CDR3 DNA reads TGCGCCAGCAGCCAACCATGGGGTGGTGATACCGAGCAGTACTTC. This gives the protein CASSQPWGGDTEQYF.

This clonotype was found many times. An end of the junction differs from the germline gene, which may be a read error. The chain has TRBV5-1 and TRBJ1-2, with D maybe TRBD1 (5 bases). There are 12 residues in the CDR3. Per the germline V gene, CDR1 is SGHRS and CDR2 is YFSETQ. CDR3 in amino acids: CASSLGVYGYTF. The CDR3 nucleotides read TGTGCCAGCAGCTTAGGGGTCTATGGCTACACCTTC. Complete variable domain (other parts from reference TRBV5-1 and TRBJ1-2): KAGVTQTPRYLIKTRGQQVTLSCSPISGHRSVSWYQQTPGQGLQFLFEYFSETQRNKGNFPGRFSGRQFSNSRSEMNVSTLELGDSALYLCASSLGVYGYTFGSGTRLTVV.

This chain connects TRBV7-2 to TRBJ1-2; D is unresolved. The CDR3 is made up of 14 amino acids. Trimming cost V 1 base and J 5 bases, with 11 bases left between them. CDR1 is SGHTA, CDR2 FQGNSA, per germline. The CDR3 region has the DNA TGTGCCAGCAGCTTAGGACCAGGAGAATATGGCTACACCTTC. Translating gives CASSLGPGEYGYTF. The full variable domain, with the rest looked up from reference TRBV7-2 and TRBJ1-2, is GAGVSQSPSNKVTEKGKDVELRCDPISGHTALYWYRQSLGQGLEFLIYFQGNSAPDKSGLPSDRFSAERTGGSVSTLTIQRTQQEDSAVYLCASSLGPGEYGYTFGSGTRLTVV.

This clonotype was seen many times. The gene calls are TRBV20-1 and TRBJ1-4, with no clear D. Trimming pared 6 bases from V and 1 base from J, leaving 12 bases between. The CDR3 runs 14 residues. Germline V CDR1 and CDR2: DFQATT, SNEGSKA (reference sequence). In nucleotides, the CDR3 is TGCAGTGCCTTTGATTCGGGAACTAATGAAAAACTGTTTTTT. This gives the protein CSAFDSGTNEKLFF.

This chain links TRBV3-1 with TRBJ1-6, with a possible D match to TRBD1 (5 bases). Germline V lookup: CDR1 LGHDT, CDR2 YNNKEL (reference sequence). The CDR3 runs to 14 residues. V was clipped by 5 bases and J by 7 bases, with 12 bases between them. DNA of the CDR3: TGTGCCAGCAGCGAGGGGAGGGACAATTCACCCCTCCACTTT. Protein: CASSEGRDNSPLHF.

This clonotype was seen more than once but under ten times. The V gene is TRBV20-1, the J gene TRBJ1-5; TRBD1 agrees at 8 bases. The germline CDR1 and CDR2 sequences are DFQATT and SNEGSKA (reference sequence). The length of the CDR3 is 16 residues. With V trimmed by 6 bases and J by 0 bases, 10 bases remained unmatched. The CDR3 is CSANRGDRYSNQPQHF. CDR3 sequence (DNA): TGCAGTGCAAACAGGGGGGATCGCTATAGCAATCAGCCCCAGCATTTT.

This clonotype came up many times. The chain uses TRBV5-6 and TRBJ2-7; no reliable D call. Trimming removed 3 bases at V and 2 bases at J, with 9 bases between. CDR1 and CDR2 (germline): SGHDT, YYEEEE. The CDR3 runs 13 residues. The CDR3 DNA reads TGTGCCAGCAGCTCCCCTTTCCCCTACGAGCAGTACTTC. Translating gives CASSSPFPYEQYF.

This clonotype was seen repeatedly, ten times or more. The chain employs TRBV20-1 and TRBJ2-3, with TRBD2 identical over 11 bases. Per germline, CDR1 DFQATT and CDR2 SNEGSKA (reference sequence). J was trimmed by 2 bases and V by 2 bases; bases with no gene match: 6. The CDR3 loop spans 16 amino acids. CDR3 in amino acids: CSARSPSGGNTDTQYF. In DNA form, the CDR3 reads TGCAGTGCTAGAAGTCCTAGCGGGGGGAACACAGATACGCAGTATTTT.

Concerning this clonotype itself: A read error may be the cause here, since a much bigger clone is one base away. The V call is TRBV19, the J call TRBJ1-4; D unresolved. This CDR3 has 16 residues. CDR1 is LNHDA and CDR2 is SQIVND in the germline V gene (reference sequence). As DNA, the CDR3 is TGTGCCAGTAGTCGCAACCGGGGAAGAACTAATGACAAACTGTTTTTT. This codes for CASSRNRGRTNDKLFF.

This clonotype was counted ten times or more. The V and J genes are TRBV12-3 or TRBV12-4 and TRBJ2-7; D possibly corresponds to TRBD1 (5 bases). V gave up 8 bases and J gave up 6 bases, with 14 bases separating them. The CDR3 loop spans 12 amino acids. The chain's CDR3 is CASSPGAAEQYF. CDR3 in DNA: TGTGCCAGCTCCCCTGGGGCAGCCGAGCAGTACTTC.